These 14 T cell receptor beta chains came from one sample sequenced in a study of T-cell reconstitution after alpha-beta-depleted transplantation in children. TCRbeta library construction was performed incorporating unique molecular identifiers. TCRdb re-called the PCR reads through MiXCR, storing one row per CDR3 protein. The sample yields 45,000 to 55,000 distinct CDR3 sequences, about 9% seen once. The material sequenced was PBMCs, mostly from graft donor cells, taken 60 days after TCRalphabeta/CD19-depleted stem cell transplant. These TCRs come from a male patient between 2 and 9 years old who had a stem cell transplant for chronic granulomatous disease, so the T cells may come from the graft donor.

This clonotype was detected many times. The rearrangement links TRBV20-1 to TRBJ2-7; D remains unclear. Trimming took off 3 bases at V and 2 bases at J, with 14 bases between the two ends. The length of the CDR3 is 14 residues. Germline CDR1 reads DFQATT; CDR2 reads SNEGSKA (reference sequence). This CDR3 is CSARFGQNPYEQYF. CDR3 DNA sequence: TGCAGTGCTAGGTTTGGGCAGAACCCCTACGAGCAGTACTTC.

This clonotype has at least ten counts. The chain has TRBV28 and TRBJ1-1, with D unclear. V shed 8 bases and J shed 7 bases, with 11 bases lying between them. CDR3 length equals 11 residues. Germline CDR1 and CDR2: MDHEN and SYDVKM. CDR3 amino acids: CASARGDEAFF. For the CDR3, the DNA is TGTGCCAGCGCCCGTGGTGATGAAGCTTTCTTT.

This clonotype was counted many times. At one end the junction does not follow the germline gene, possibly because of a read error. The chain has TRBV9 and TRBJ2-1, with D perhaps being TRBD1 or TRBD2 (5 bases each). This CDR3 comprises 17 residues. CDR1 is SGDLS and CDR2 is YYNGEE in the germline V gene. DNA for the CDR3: TGTGCCAGCAGGGTAGGTCCGGGGCAGGCGGACTACAATGAGCAGTTCTTC. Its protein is CASRVGPGQADYNEQFF.

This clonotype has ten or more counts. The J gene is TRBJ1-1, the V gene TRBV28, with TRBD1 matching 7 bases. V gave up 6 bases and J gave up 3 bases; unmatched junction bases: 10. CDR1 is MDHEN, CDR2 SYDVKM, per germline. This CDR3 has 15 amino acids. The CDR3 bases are TGTGCCAGCAGATCTTCACAGGGGAGGGACACTGAAGCTTTCTTT. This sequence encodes CASRSSQGRDTEAFF.

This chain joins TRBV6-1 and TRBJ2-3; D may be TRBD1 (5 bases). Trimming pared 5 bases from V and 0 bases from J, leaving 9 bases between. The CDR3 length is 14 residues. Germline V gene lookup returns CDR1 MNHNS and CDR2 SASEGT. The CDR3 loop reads CASSRTSSTDTQYF. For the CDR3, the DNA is TGTGCCAGCAGTAGGACATCTAGCACAGATACGCAGTATTTT.

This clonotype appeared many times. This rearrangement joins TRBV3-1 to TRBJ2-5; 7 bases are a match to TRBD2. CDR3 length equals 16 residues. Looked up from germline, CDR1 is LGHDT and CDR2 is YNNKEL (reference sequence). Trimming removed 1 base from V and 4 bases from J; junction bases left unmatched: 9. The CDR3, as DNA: TGTGCCAGCAGCCAAGGAACCCCCGGCGGGGGAGAGACCCAGTACTTC. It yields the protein CASSQGTPGGGETQYF.

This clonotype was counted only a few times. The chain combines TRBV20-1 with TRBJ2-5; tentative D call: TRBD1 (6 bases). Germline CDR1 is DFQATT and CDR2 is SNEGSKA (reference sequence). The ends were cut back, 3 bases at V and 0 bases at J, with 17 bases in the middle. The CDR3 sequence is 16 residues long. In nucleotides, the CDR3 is TGCAGTGCTAGGTCCCCTCAAACAGGGTACCAAGAGACCCAGTACTTC. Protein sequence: CSARSPQTGYQETQYF.

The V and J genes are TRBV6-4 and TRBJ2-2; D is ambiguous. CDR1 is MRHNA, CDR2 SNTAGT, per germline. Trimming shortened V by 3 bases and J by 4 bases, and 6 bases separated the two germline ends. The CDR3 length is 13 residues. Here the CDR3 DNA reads TGTGCCAGCAGTGAGAGTGTCACCGGGGAGCTGTTTTTT. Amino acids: CASSESVTGELFF.

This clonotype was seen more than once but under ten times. The CDR3 is CASSDSTGHYGYTF. CDR3 in DNA: TGTGCCAGCAGCGACTCGACAGGCCACTATGGCTACACCTTC. The V and J genes are TRBV25-1 and TRBJ1-2; D perhaps matches TRBD1 (6 bases). V shed 6 bases and J shed 3 bases, with 14 bases lying between them. CDR1 MGHDK and CDR2 SYGVNS come from the germline V gene. The CDR3 runs to 14 residues.

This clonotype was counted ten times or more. CDR3 DNA: TGTGCCAGCAGTGACGGACTAGCGGGACTGTTCTTC. Its protein is CASSDGLAGLFF. The gene calls are TRBV2 and TRBJ2-1, with TRBD2 matching over 12 bases. The CDR3 covers 12 residues. The V and J ends lost 3 bases and 15 bases, in that order; junction bases with no gene match: 3. CDR1 is SNHLY, CDR2 FYNNEI, per germline.

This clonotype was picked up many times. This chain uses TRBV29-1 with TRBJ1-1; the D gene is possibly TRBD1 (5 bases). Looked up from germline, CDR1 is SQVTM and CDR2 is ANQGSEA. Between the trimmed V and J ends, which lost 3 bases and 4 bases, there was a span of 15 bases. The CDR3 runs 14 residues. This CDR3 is CSVELPGSVTEAFF. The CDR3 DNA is TGCAGCGTTGAGTTGCCAGGGTCGGTCACTGAAGCTTTCTTT. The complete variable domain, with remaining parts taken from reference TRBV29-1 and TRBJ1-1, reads SAVISQKPSRDICQRGTSLTIQCQVDSQVTMMFWYRQQPGQSLTLIATANQGSEATYESGFVIDKFPISRPNLTFSTLTVSNMSPEDSSIYLCSVELPGSVTEAFFGQGTRLTVV.

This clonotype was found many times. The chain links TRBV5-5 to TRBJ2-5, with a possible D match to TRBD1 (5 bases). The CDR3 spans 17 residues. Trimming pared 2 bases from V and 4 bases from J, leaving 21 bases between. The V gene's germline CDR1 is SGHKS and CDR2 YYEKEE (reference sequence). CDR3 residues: CASSFVWGPGSPETQYF. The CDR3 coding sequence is TGTGCCAGCAGCTTCGTTTGGGGCCCGGGCAGCCCAGAGACCCAGTACTTC.

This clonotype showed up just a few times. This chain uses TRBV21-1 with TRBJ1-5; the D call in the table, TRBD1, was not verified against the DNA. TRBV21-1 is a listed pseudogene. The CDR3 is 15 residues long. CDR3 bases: TGTGCCAGCAGCCCTACCCCGGGGGTAGGTCAGCCCCAGCATTTT. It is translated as CASSPTPGVGQPQHF.

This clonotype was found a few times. As DNA, the CDR3 is TGTGCCAGCAGTTCGACAGGGTGGGGAGCTAACTATGGCTACACCTTC. Translating gives CASSSTGWGANYGYTF. This rearrangement joins TRBV27 to TRBJ1-2, with 7 bases lining up with TRBD1. The V gene's germline CDR1 is MNHEY and CDR2 SMNVEV (reference sequence). CDR3 length: 16 residues. V was pared by 4 bases and J by 0 bases, with 8 bases of the junction left unmatched.